Sequencing of this TCR beta chain was carried out in a study of T-cell memory formation after mild COVID-19. Study-level information: In these data, TCR clusters were largely donor specific. Study-level points and caveats: Certain responding clones were present in pre-infection memory, suggesting participation of cross-reactive memory. Clones that shrank (day 15 to 85) were balanced CD4/CD8, whereas later expanders leaned CD4+. In second-wave clones peaking day 37, SARS-CoV-2 specificity remained unconfirmed.

Concerning this clonotype itself: Its antigen is still unknown.

TCRdb fed the 5' RACE reads into MiXCR, producing one record per CDR3 protein. The table records about 45,000 distinct CDR3 sequences, approximately 7% of them present only once. The CDR3 extends over 11 amino acids. Germline assignment: CDR1 SGHTA and CDR2 FQGNSA. The V and J ends lost 11 bases and 5 bases respectively, with 12 bases between them. Source material: PBMCs or a T cell subset sorted from them (not recorded which). This TCR came from a young man who had mild COVID-19 (a few samples of this study predate the infection). Cell type and time point are not known. The V gene is TRBV7-2, the J gene TRBJ2-5, with D perhaps TRBD2 (6 bases). Here the CDR3 DNA reads TGTGCCGCGACTCGGGGGGAGACCCAGTACTTC. Its protein is CAATRGETQYF. Filled out from reference TRBV7-2 and TRBJ2-5, the complete variable domain reads GAGVSQSPSNKVTEKGKDVELRCDPISGHTALYWYRQSLGQGLEFLIYFQGNSAPDKSGLPSDRFSAERTGGSVSTLTIQRTQQEDSAVYLCAATRGETQYFGPGTRLLVL.